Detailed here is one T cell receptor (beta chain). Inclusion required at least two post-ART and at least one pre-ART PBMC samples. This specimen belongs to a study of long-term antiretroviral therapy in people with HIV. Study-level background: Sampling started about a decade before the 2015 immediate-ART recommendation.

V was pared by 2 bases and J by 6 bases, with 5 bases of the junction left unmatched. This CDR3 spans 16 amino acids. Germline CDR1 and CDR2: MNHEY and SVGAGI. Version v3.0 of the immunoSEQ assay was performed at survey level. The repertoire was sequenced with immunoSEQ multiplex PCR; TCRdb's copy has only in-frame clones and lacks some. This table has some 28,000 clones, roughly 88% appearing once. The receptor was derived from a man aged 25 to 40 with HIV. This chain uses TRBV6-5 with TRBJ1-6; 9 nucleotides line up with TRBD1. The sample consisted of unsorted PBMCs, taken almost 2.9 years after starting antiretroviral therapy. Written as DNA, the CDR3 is TGTGCCAGCAGTTACGGACAGGGGAGCGGTAATTCACCCCTCCACTTT. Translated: CASSYGQGSGNSPLHF.